Listed below are T cell receptor beta chains from one sample, sequenced in a study of blood T cell repertoires in COVID-19. Clones were sequenced by immunoSEQ multiplex PCR, and TCRdb holds only the in-frame ones, with some missing. The data contain 200,000 to 250,000 clones, 80% to 90% of them seen just once; the ten biggest clones take up approximately 5.9%. Sequences were obtained from peripheral blood. These receptors all stem from a man older than 75 with acute or convalescent COVID-19. Each CDR3 is given with its conserved first and last residue. D genes are given only for firm matches. Size is stated for part of the rows, as once, few or many counts, or as a class when the clone is expanded.

clone_size: .
j_call: TRBJ2-5
v_call: TRBV10-1
d_call: TRBD2
cdr3_aa: CASSPTSGKQETQYF
cdr3_nt: TGCGCCAGCAGCCCAACTAGCGGGAAACAAGAGACCCAGTACTTC

clone_size: .
j_call: TRBJ2-5
v_call: TRBV4-2
d_call: TRBD1
cdr3_aa: CASSQLRFRDSQETQYF
cdr3_nt: TGTGCCAGCAGCCAACTCAGGTTCCGGGACAGTCAAGAGACCCAGTACTTC

clone_size: .
j_call: TRBJ2-7
v_call: TRBV6-6
d_call: .
cdr3_aa: CASSLLSSYEQYF
cdr3_nt: TGTGCCAGCAGTCTTCTCTCCTCCTACGAGCAGTACTTC

clone_size: .
j_call: TRBJ1-2
v_call: TRBV18
d_call: TRBD1
cdr3_aa: CASSPDRVHGYTF
cdr3_nt: TGTGCCAGCTCACCGGACAGGGTTCATGGCTACACCTTC

clone_size: .
j_call: TRBJ1-5
v_call: TRBV2
d_call: .
cdr3_aa: CASSEGSSNQPQHF
cdr3_nt: TGTGCCAGCAGTGAAGGTAGTTCCAATCAGCCCCAGCATTTT

clone_size: few
j_call: TRBJ1-1
v_call: TRBV27
d_call: TRBD1
cdr3_aa: CASSAFGQGPPPAEAFF
cdr3_nt: TGTGCCAGCAGTGCATTCGGACAGGGGCCCCCCCCCGCTGAAGCTTTCTTT

clone_size: .
j_call: TRBJ2-1
v_call: TRBV20-1
d_call: .
cdr3_aa: CSAPTPLEQFF
cdr3_nt: TGCAGTGCCCCGACTCCTCTGGAGCAGTTCTTC

clone_size: .
j_call: TRBJ2-3
v_call: TRBV6-5
d_call: TRBD1
cdr3_aa: CASRRDRGADTQYF
cdr3_nt: TGTGCCAGCAGACGCGACAGGGGAGCTGATACGCAGTATTTT

clone_size: .
j_call: TRBJ2-7
v_call: TRBV7-9
d_call: TRBD1
cdr3_aa: CASSFWDRVYEQYF
cdr3_nt: TGTGCCAGCAGCTTCTGGGACAGGGTGTACGAGCAGTACTTC

clone_size: .
j_call: TRBJ2-3
v_call: TRBV11-3
d_call: TRBD1
cdr3_aa: CASSLSRQGALDTQYF
cdr3_nt: TGTGCCAGCAGCTTATCAAGACAGGGGGCATTAGATACGCAGTATTTT

clone_size: .
j_call: TRBJ2-1
v_call: TRBV24-1
d_call: TRBD2
cdr3_aa: CATSDPGGVNEQFF
cdr3_nt: TGTGCCACCAGTGATCCCGGGGGGGTCAATGAGCAGTTCTTC

clone_size: .
j_call: TRBJ1-1
v_call: TRBV6-5
d_call: .
cdr3_aa: CASSYKGGTEAFF
cdr3_nt: TGTGCCAGCAGTTACAAAGGGGGCACTGAAGCTTTCTTT

clone_size: .
j_call: TRBJ1-2
v_call: TRBV4-2
d_call: .
cdr3_aa: CASSQADSQGSYGYTF
cdr3_nt: TGTGCCAGCAGCCAGGCTGACAGCCAAGGATCCTATGGCTACACCTTC

clone_size: .
j_call: TRBJ1-2
v_call: TRBV7-2
d_call: .
cdr3_aa: CASSLDQGGYGYTF
cdr3_nt: TGTGCCAGCAGCTTAGATCAGGGCGGCTATGGCTACACCTTC

clone_size: .
j_call: TRBJ2-6
v_call: TRBV29-1
d_call: .
cdr3_aa: CSVTGRGAGANVLTF
cdr3_nt: TGCAGCGTTACTGGACGGGGGGCCGGGGCCAACGTCCTGACTTTC

clone_size: .
j_call: TRBJ1-1
v_call: TRBV29-1
d_call: TRBD1
cdr3_aa: CSVQGAAEAFF
cdr3_nt: TGCAGCGTACAGGGGGCGGCTGAAGCTTTCTTT

clone_size: .
j_call: TRBJ2-5
v_call: TRBV18
d_call: TRBD1
cdr3_aa: CASSTDRGLWETQYF
cdr3_nt: TGTGCCAGCTCAACAGACAGGGGGCTCTGGGAGACCCAGTACTTC

clone_size: .
j_call: TRBJ2-2
v_call: TRBV5-8
d_call: TRBD1
cdr3_aa: CASTSLDRGHTGELFF
cdr3_nt: TGTGCCAGCACATCTTTGGACAGGGGGCACACCGGGGAGCTGTTTTTT

clone_size: .
j_call: TRBJ2-1
v_call: TRBV7-2
d_call: .
cdr3_aa: CASSRFMAERGNEQFF
cdr3_nt: TGTGCCAGCAGTCGATTCATGGCGGAGAGGGGGAATGAGCAGTTCTTC

clone_size: few
j_call: TRBJ2-1
v_call: TRBV6-4
d_call: TRBD2
cdr3_aa: CASSSGGGFNEQFF
cdr3_nt: TGTGCCAGCAGCTCCGGGGGGGGTTTCAATGAGCAGTTCTTC

clone_size: .
j_call: TRBJ2-6
v_call: TRBV27
d_call: .
cdr3_aa: CATSRGGSGANVLTF
cdr3_nt: TGTGCCACCTCAAGGGGGGGCTCTGGGGCCAACGTCCTGACTTTC

clone_size: .
j_call: TRBJ2-1
v_call: TRBV7-3
d_call: .
cdr3_aa: CASSLNSDNEQFF
cdr3_nt: TGTGCCAGCAGCTTAAACTCCGACAATGAGCAGTTCTTC

clone_size: .
j_call: TRBJ1-2
v_call: TRBV5-1
d_call: .
cdr3_aa: CASSLSPASNYGYTF
cdr3_nt: TGCGCCAGCAGCTTGTCTCCAGCGTCTAACTATGGCTACACCTTC

clone_size: .
j_call: TRBJ2-7
v_call: TRBV7-2
d_call: TRBD1
cdr3_aa: CASSPEGTGLYEQYF
cdr3_nt: TGTGCCAGCAGCCCGGAGGGGACAGGCCTCTACGAGCAGTACTTC

clone_size: .
j_call: TRBJ1-4
v_call: TRBV19
d_call: .
cdr3_aa: CASKEGPTNEKLFF
cdr3_nt: TGTGCCAGTAAGGAGGGGCCCACTAATGAAAAACTGTTTTTT

clone_size: .
j_call: TRBJ2-1
v_call: TRBV5-1
d_call: TRBD2
cdr3_aa: CASSFLAGGVLGNEQFF
cdr3_nt: TGCGCCAGCAGCTTTTTAGCGGGAGGGGTGCTAGGCAATGAGCAGTTCTTC

clone_size: .
j_call: TRBJ2-7
v_call: TRBV7-9
d_call: .
cdr3_aa: CASSLVGAGDEQYF
cdr3_nt: TGTGCCAGCAGCTTAGTTGGGGCCGGCGACGAGCAGTACTTC

clone_size: .
j_call: TRBJ2-1
v_call: TRBV11-2
d_call: TRBD2
cdr3_aa: CASSSLAGGQNEQFF
cdr3_nt: TGTGCCAGCAGCTCACTAGCGGGAGGGCAAAATGAGCAGTTCTTC

clone_size: few
j_call: TRBJ1-1
v_call: TRBV4-1
d_call: TRBD1
cdr3_aa: CASSRGTGVNTEAFF
cdr3_nt: TGCGCCAGCAGCCGAGGGACAGGGGTGAACACTGAAGCTTTCTTT

clone_size: few
j_call: TRBJ2-5
v_call: TRBV5-1
d_call: .
cdr3_aa: CASSWGGGSEETQYF
cdr3_nt: TGCGCCAGCAGCTGGGGGGGCGGGTCCGAAGAGACCCAGTACTTC

clone_size: .
j_call: TRBJ2-2
v_call: TRBV19
d_call: .
cdr3_aa: CASSIGTGWNTGELFF
cdr3_nt: TGTGCCAGTAGTATCGGAACAGGATGGAACACCGGGGAGCTGTTTTTT